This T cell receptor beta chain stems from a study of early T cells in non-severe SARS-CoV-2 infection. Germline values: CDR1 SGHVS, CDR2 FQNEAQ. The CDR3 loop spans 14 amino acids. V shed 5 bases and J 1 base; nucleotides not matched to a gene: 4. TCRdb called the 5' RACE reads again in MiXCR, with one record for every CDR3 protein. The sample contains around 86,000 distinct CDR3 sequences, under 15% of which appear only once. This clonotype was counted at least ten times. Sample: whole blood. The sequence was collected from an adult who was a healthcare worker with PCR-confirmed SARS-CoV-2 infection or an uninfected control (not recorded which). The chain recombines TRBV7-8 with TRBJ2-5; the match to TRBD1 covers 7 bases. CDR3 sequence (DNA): TGTGCCAGCAGCCCCGACAGGGCCCAAGAGACCCAGTACTTC. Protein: CASSPDRAQETQYF.